This TCR beta chain was identified during a study of post-analysis software for immune sequencing data. Included in the TCR beta cDNA libraries were unique molecular identifiers. MiXCR was run by TCRdb on the PCR reads, yielding one entry per CDR3 protein. The data contain a few hundred thousand distinct CDR3 sequences, roughly 36% of them singletons. CDR3 length equals 16 residues. With 4 bases removed from V and 3 bases from J, the gap between germline ends came to 15 bases. Germline V gives CDR1 LGHDT, CDR2 YNNKEL (reference sequence). Study results and caveats: Comparison with controls showed significantly lower normalized Chao1 diversity in multiple sclerosis patients. Roughly five TRBV segments appeared more often in patients than in controls, and TRBV5-6, TRBV5-1 and TRBV20-1 were among these.

Notes on this clonotype: What it binds is not known.

The chain is built from TRBV3-1 and TRBJ2-2; D unresolved. This receptor was obtained from a girl aged 10-17 years with multiple sclerosis. The sample consisted of blood. The CDR3 spells CASSPWVLSYTGELFF. The DNA for the CDR3 is TGTGCCAGCAGCCCCTGGGTCCTCTCTTACACCGGGGAGCTGTTTTTT.